The source of this TCR beta chain is a study of blood T cell repertoires in COVID-19. As for the study in general: The United States, Italy and Spain provided the acute and convalescent COVID-19 samples.

Libraries were prepared by immunoSEQ multiplex PCR; TCRdb keeps only in-frame clonotypes and omits some of them. The top ten clones hold more than 1.1% of a sample with roughly 300,000 clones, 70% to 85% of them seen once. Trimming left V 4 bases short and J 6 bases short, with 13 bases between. The CDR3 loop spans 14 amino acids. The germline V gene encodes CDR1 SGHRS and CDR2 YFSETQ. The chain links TRBV5-1 to TRBJ1-4, with D perhaps matching TRBD1 (5 bases). This receptor was taken from a human donor with COVID-19, enrolled during active disease. The donor label of this sample is uncertain. Sequenced material: peripheral blood. CDR3 residues: CASSAQVLHEKLFF. The CDR3 region has the DNA TGCGCCAGCAGCGCACAGGTACTTCATGAAAAACTGTTTTTT.